What follows describes a single TCR beta chain. Its antigen remains unknown. This sample also contains other DNA sequences that code for the same CDR3. The record originates from a study of beta chain features in type 1 diabetes. General study points: The study found moderately but significantly shorter TCRB CDR3s in all four CD4+ subsets of Type 1 diabetes patients.

A heparinised blood draw that averaged around 110 mL was obtained once from each donor. V was pared by 3 bases and J by 0 bases, with 1 base between. From germline, CDR1 is LNHDA and CDR2 SQIVND (reference sequence). CDR3 size: 12 residues. Reverse transcription of all isolated RNA meant that expressed TCRB transcripts were sequenced. Some clones are missing from TCRdb's copy, which holds only in-frame ones; the method was immunoSEQ multiplex PCR. The table includes about 650,000 clones, roughly 12% detected once. This chain uses TRBV19 with TRBJ2-3; D not certain. This receptor was identified in a man aged 25-45 years with type 1 diabetes. The source material was naive CD4+ T cells from blood. The CDR3 DNA sequence: TGTGCCAGTAGTATCAGCACAGATACGCAGTATTTT. Translating it yields CASSISTDTQYF.